This T cell receptor beta chain was identified during a study of CD8 T cells in Susac syndrome. Germline V CDR1 and CDR2: LGHNA, YSLEER. This CDR3 comprises 15 residues. V gave up 0 bases and J gave up 8 bases, with 13 bases separating them. The RNA input was about 0.45 to 1 ug, and it was reverse transcribed with random hexamers. Amplification of TCR beta CDR3 spanned 54 Vbeta and 13 Jbeta via immunoSEQ multiplex PCR. TCRdb itself ran the immunoSEQ multiplex PCR reads through MiXCR, one entry per CDR3 protein. The sample holds 150,000 to 200,000 distinct CDR3 sequences, about 94% seen once. The individuals used as controls were healthy donors who had been matched for both age and sex.

This sequence was found in a human donor in good health. The genes are TRBV4-3 and TRBJ1-4, with D unclear. The sample was CD4+ T cells from PBMCs. The CDR3 reads CASSQDPRSQEKLFF. The DNA of the CDR3 is TGCGCCAGCAGCCAAGATCCGAGATCGCAAGAAAAACTGTTTTTT.